This T cell receptor (beta chain) was identified during a study of T cells in Graves' hyperthyroidism and ophthalmopathy (dated by TCRdb to between 2017 and 2020). Study-wide context: Peripheral blood samples were taken at the time of initial diagnosis, prior to any treatment. To identify TCR V-J signatures that set the groups apart, the researchers used a discovery cohort of 100 patients, made up of 40 to 45 with Graves' ophthalmopathy and some 55 with stable Graves' hyperthyroidism. An independent validation cohort of fewer than 20 hyperthyroidism patients and 15 or so patients who later progressed to ophthalmopathy tested prospective prediction of ophthalmopathy. For training and testing, the 100 or so patients in the discovery cohort were randomly divided in a 7:3 ratio. Thyroid tissue and blood T-cell repertoires from about 6 Graves' hyperthyroidism patients were also compared in the study. Following sampling, methimazole starting at 30 mg daily was given to hyperthyroidism patients, and high-dose intravenous methylprednisolone was given to ophthalmopathy patients. TCR Vbeta CDR3 sequencing of fewer than 150 peripheral blood samples (over 40 ophthalmopathy, 75 hyperthyroidism and approximately 17 progressor patients) is reported in the paper.

Findings and caveats that apply to the study as a whole: In validation, progression to ophthalmopathy was predicted by the model with 55% to 71% sensitivity and 72.22% specificity, a median of approximately 7.1 months before onset. No statistical method was used to fix the sample size in advance, and group allocation was not hidden from the investigators. Most expanded thyroid clonotypes (frequency above 0.001) were also detected in blood, a finding suggesting that blood repertoires may reflect thyroid immune responses. In cross-validation, a model built on a 13 V-J signature told ophthalmopathy apart from stable hyperthyroidism with under 90% sensitivity and approximately 81% specificity, and in testing the same model reached 80%/75%.

Graves' hyperthyroidism was defined as stable when no progression to ophthalmopathy occurred over 18 months of follow-up. The hyperthyroidism patients were between 18 and 65 years old and newly diagnosed, with a disease duration of less than 2 months. Patients with uncontrolled infections, other autoimmune diseases, pregnancy or lactation were excluded. Diagnoses were established on the basis of clinical symptoms, serum thyroxine and TRAb, thyroid ultrasound, and orbital computed tomography. Ficoll-Paque density gradient centrifugation was used to isolate PBMCs from 9.5 to 10 ml of fresh peripheral blood. Total RNA was extracted with Trizol reagent, and quality was checked on an Agilent 2100 Bioanalyzer. The TCR beta CDR3 regions were amplified from RNA transcripts. The first round of RT-PCR for the TCR CDR3 was performed with the HTBI primer set and the Qiagen OneStep RT-PCR kit. A second multiplex PCR round built the libraries, followed by size selection and purification. Paired-end sequencing of the libraries was performed with 100 bp reads on an Illumina HiSeq2000. Per the source publication's procedure: SOAPnuke was used to process the raw data, throwing out any read that contained adapters or uncalled bases, had a mean Phred below 15, or lacked an exact constant-primer or identifier match. COPE v1.2.5 was used to merge high-quality paired reads, and clonotypes were defined as unique nucleotide sequences. MiTCR v1.1 was used to align the clonotypes against IMGT TRBV, TRBD and TRBJ reference segments. Only V-J combinations with frequency above 0.0001, covering 99% to 99.2% of repertoires, were analysed. The TCS score was defined as the ratio of F50 (clonal expansion) to E x V (chaos), calculated using BLOSUM62-based TCRdist between CDR3 peptides within each V-J. Welch's t-statistics and random forest reduced just over 500 V-J features to 10 to 15, which were used in a naive Bayes classifier (R e1071). Thyroid-blood repertoire similarity was quantified with the Morisita-Horn index. Using fastp at Q25 and MiXCR, TCRdb reprocessed the public reads and kept productive beta chains. Merged by CDR3 protein, the rows form single entries marked with the most common genes and DNA. TCRdb's processing, not the authors', yielded these V and J calls. This sample gives over 700,000 distinct CDR3 sequences in total; approximately 40% of them show up just once. Around 31% of the sample rests with the top ten.

As to this clonotype: Its antigen is still unknown. Base qualities are not recorded, but no much larger clone differs from it by a single base.

CDR1 and CDR2 are drawn from the germline V gene (reference sequence): SEHNR, FQNEAQ. The CDR3, from cysteine to phenylalanine, totals 13 residues. Only the CDR3 DNA is retained, 39 bases long and in frame from the first base. Compared with germline, V lacks 5 bases and J lacks 8 bases; bases without a gene match: 3. Sequencing input: blood. This clonotype was sampled from a woman between 40 and 55 years old with Graves' hyperthyroidism. The chain links TRBV7-9 with TRBJ2-1, with 10 bases aligning to TRBD2. The CDR3 in this case is CASSLSGGDEQFF. The base sequence is TGTGCCAGCAGCCTCAGCGGGGGGGATGAGCAGTTCTTC.